The 32 T cell receptor beta chains in this list originate from one sample, sequenced in a study of cytomegalovirus exposure and HLA in healthy donors. PCR amplification relied on 60 Vbeta primers (plus 13 Jbeta primers). Using immunoSEQ multiplex PCR, the repertoire was profiled, and TCRdb retains in-frame clones only, with some absent. The data show about 100,000 clones, about 74% seen once. The sample was PBMCs. Receptors were obtained from a woman between 35 and 50 years old in good health and CMV-seropositive.

The chain is built from TRBV21-1 and TRBJ2-1; the DNA was not compared with TRBD2, the D call given in the table. TRBV21-1 is noted as a pseudogene. The CDR3 has 17 residues. The CDR3 bases are TGTGCCAGCAGCAAAGTAAGTAGGACGGGGTTGGGGAATGAGCAGTTCTTC. Protein product: CASSKVSRTGLGNEQFF.

This sequence joins TRBV5-1 and TRBJ2-5, with TRBD1 matching over 7 bases. Germline V gene sequence: CDR1 SGHRS, CDR2 YFSETQ. The CDR3 is made up of 14 amino acids. V lost 2 bases, J lost 5 bases, and 6 bases stayed unmatched. As DNA, the CDR3 is TGCGCCAGCAGCTTAGGACAGGTTGGGGAGACCCAGTACTTC. The encoded protein is CASSLGQVGETQYF.

This clone is a singleton in its sample. The rearrangement uses TRBV5-6 and TRBJ1-1; TRBD1 matches at 9 bases. CDR1 is SGHDT, CDR2 YYEEEE, per germline. This CDR3 has 16 residues. V was clipped by 4 bases and J by 7 bases; unmatched bases: 14. The DNA for the CDR3 is TGTGCCAGCAGCCGCCGCCGACAGGGGGGATTCGGTGAAGCTTTCTTT. Encoded protein: CASSRRRQGGFGEAFF. Supplemented by reference TRBV5-6 and TRBJ1-1, the full variable domain reads DAGVTQSPTHLIKTRGQQVTLRCSPKSGHDTVSWYQQALGQGPQFIFQYYEEEERQRGNFPDRFSGHQFPNYSSELNVNALLLGDSALYLCASSRRRQGGFGEAFFGQGTRLTVV.

This clone was observed a single time. The rearrangement links TRBV15 to TRBJ2-7; TRBD1 matches at 12 bases. The CDR3 runs 15 residues. Trimming removed 5 bases from V and 4 bases from J; junction bases left unmatched: 6. CDR1 is LNHNV, CDR2 YYDKDF, per germline (reference sequence). In nucleotides, the CDR3 is TGTGCCACCAGCTTCGGGACAGGGGGCGTGTACGAGCAGTACTTC. Protein: CATSFGTGGVYEQYF.

The J gene is TRBJ1-6, the V gene TRBV7-3, with 8 bases lining up with TRBD1. The CDR3 is 15 residues long. Germline CDR1 is SGHTA and CDR2 is FQGTGA. Unmatched junction bases numbered 1, after V lost 2 bases and J lost 4 bases. This CDR3 reads CASSLGTGYNSPLHF. DNA of the CDR3: TGTGCCAGCAGCTTAGGGACAGGTTATAATTCACCCCTCCACTTT.

The V call is TRBV5-1, the J call TRBJ1-1; D is unresolved. V dropped 4 bases and J dropped 8 bases, with 9 bases sitting between them. Germline values: CDR1 SGHRS, CDR2 YFSETQ. The CDR3 length is 11 residues. CDR3 loop: CASSLDGEAFF. CDR3 coding DNA: TGCGCCAGCAGCCTAGACGGAGAAGCTTTCTTT.

The rearrangement joins TRBV6-5 to TRBJ1-6; a possible D gene is TRBD1 (5 bases). The CDR3 is 14 amino acids. With 6 bases removed from V and 9 bases from J, the gap between germline ends came to 15 bases. The germline gives CDR1 MNHEY, CDR2 SVGAGI. CDR3 DNA sequence: TGTGCCAGCAGCCAAGAACGGGGACTTTCACCCCTCCACTTT. Its translation: CASSQERGLSPLHF.

This rearrangement joins TRBV7-2 to TRBJ2-3, with D maybe TRBD1 (6 bases). The length of the CDR3 is 14 residues. The ends were cut back, 8 bases at V and 1 base at J, with 13 bases in the middle. Germline assignment: CDR1 SGHTA and CDR2 FQGNSA. The CDR3: CASALDSRTDTQYF. The CDR3 bases are TGTGCCAGCGCGTTGGACAGCCGCACAGATACGCAGTATTTT.

The rearrangement uses TRBV6-1 and TRBJ1-2, with TRBD1 identical over 7 bases. The junction had 2 bases not matched to a gene; V was cut back by 0 bases and J by 7 bases. Per the germline V gene, CDR1 is MNHNS and CDR2 is SASEGT. The CDR3 totals 13 residues. The CDR3 loop is CASSEARGPGYTF. The DNA for the CDR3 is TGTGCCAGCAGTGAAGCAAGGGGGCCTGGCTACACCTTC.

The V gene is TRBV11-2, the J gene TRBJ2-5; TRBD1 aligns across 10 bases. CDR1 is SGHAT and CDR2 is FQNNGV in the germline V gene. The CDR3 runs to 15 residues. V lost 5 bases to trimming and J lost 4 bases; unmatched junction nucleotides: 7. The CDR3 DNA reads as TGTGCCAGCAGCGGAGACAGGGGGCTGGCAGAGACCCAGTACTTC. Translated, it gives CASSGDRGLAETQYF.

The genes are TRBV30 and TRBJ1-5; 10 nucleotides line up with TRBD1. This CDR3 has 18 residues. CDR1 GTSNPN and CDR2 SVGIG come from the germline V gene (reference sequence). After removal of 3 bases from V and 0 bases from J, the junction contained 11 bases not matched to a gene. CDR3 amino acids: CAWSGPGQGPYSNQPQHF. Here the CDR3 DNA reads TGTGCCTGGAGCGGACCGGGACAGGGGCCTTATAGCAATCAGCCCCAGCATTTT.

The chain uses TRBV5-1 and TRBJ2-7; 9 nucleotides agree with TRBD1. This CDR3 is built from 12 residues. V dropped 4 bases and J dropped 7; count of bases not matched to a gene: 3. Germline CDR1 reads SGHRS; CDR2 reads YFSETQ. CDR3 DNA: TGCGCCAGCAGCGGGACAGGGTATGAGCAGTACTTC. It specifies CASSGTGYEQYF.

The V gene is TRBV5-1, the J gene TRBJ2-7, with TRBD1 matching over 9 bases. The germline V gene encodes CDR1 SGHRS and CDR2 YFSETQ. This CDR3 contains 14 residues. The V and J ends lost 4 bases and 9 bases, in that order; junction bases with no gene match: 11. DNA of the CDR3: TGCGCCAGCAGCCCGCCCGGGACAGGGACCCTGCAGTACTTC. Amino acids: CASSPPGTGTLQYF.

This clone was observed a handful of times. This chain connects TRBV2 to TRBJ1-1, with a weak D call TRBD1 (6 bases). The CDR3 sequence is 14 residues long. The V end lost 3 bases, the J end lost 0 bases, and 8 bases lay between the germline ends. Germline loops: CDR1 SNHLY, CDR2 FYNNEI. CDR3 amino acids: CASSEDSLNTEAFF. CDR3 coding DNA: TGTGCCAGCAGTGAGGACAGTTTGAACACTGAAGCTTTCTTT. The variable domain in full, with the rest retrieved from reference TRBV2 and TRBJ1-1, is EPEVTQTPSHQVTQMGQEVILRCVPISNHLYFYWYRQILGQKVEFLVSFYNNEISEKSEIFDDQFSVERPDGSNFTLKIRSTKLEDSAMYFCASSEDSLNTEAFFGQGTRLTVV.

The J gene is TRBJ2-2, the V gene TRBV2; 7 nucleotides align to TRBD1. The CDR3 spans 15 residues. The germline V gene encodes CDR1 SNHLY and CDR2 FYNNEI. Trimming at V came to 3 bases and at J to 5 bases, leaving 6 bases not matched to a gene. In DNA form, the CDR3 reads TGTGCCAGCAGTGAGAAAGCAGGGGGTACCGGGGAGCTGTTTTTT. Translated: CASSEKAGGTGELFF.

V gene TRBV6-1 combines with J gene TRBJ1-3; D remains unclear. Trimming removed 11 bases from V and 4 bases from J, with 15 bases in between. Looked up from germline, CDR1 is MNHNS and CDR2 is SASEGT. The CDR3 runs 13 residues. The DNA for the CDR3 is TGTGCCGTTCTCACTGGTCTAGGAAACACCATATATTTT. This translates into CAVLTGLGNTIYF.

The chain is built from TRBV28 and TRBJ1-4; D remains ambiguous. The V and J ends lost 2 bases and 7 bases respectively, with 11 bases between them. Germline loops: CDR1 MDHEN, CDR2 SYDVKM. This CDR3 is 14 amino acids long. CDR3 sequence (DNA): TGTGCCAGCAGTTTAAAACTATCGGGTGAAAAACTGTTTTTT. Translation gives CASSLKLSGEKLFF.

This clone was observed a handful of times. The rearrangement joins TRBV7-6 to TRBJ1-2, with TRBD1 identical over 7 bases. The CDR3 contains 12 residues. Looked up from germline, CDR1 is SGHVS and CDR2 is FNYEAQ. V trimming: 4 bases; J trimming: 6 bases; junction bases outside the gene matches: 2. CDR3 protein: CASSYGQDGYTF. CDR3 bases: TGTGCCAGCAGCTACGGACAGGATGGCTACACCTTC.

The chain carries TRBV18 and TRBJ2-1, with 10 bases lining up with TRBD2. J was trimmed by 6 bases and V by 3 bases; bases with no gene match: 11. The germline V gene encodes CDR1 KGHSH and CDR2 LQKENI. This CDR3 is 17 amino acids long. Here the CDR3 reads CASSPLLSGGTFNEQFF. The CDR3 bases are TGTGCCAGCTCACCTCTCCTTAGCGGGGGGACCTTCAATGAGCAGTTCTTC.

The chain joins TRBV30 to TRBJ2-3; the match to TRBD1 covers 7 bases. J gave up 4 bases and V 0 bases, and 4 bases lay outside the gene matches. Germline-derived CDR1 and CDR2 are GTSNPN and SVGIG (reference sequence). The CDR3 totals 14 residues. CDR3 protein: CAWSVNTGADTQYF. CDR3 nucleotides: TGTGCCTGGAGTGTAAACACAGGGGCAGATACGCAGTATTTT.

The chain uses TRBV19 and TRBJ1-1, with TRBD1 matching over 10 bases. V trimming: 5 bases; J trimming: 6 bases; junction bases outside the gene matches: 9. The germline CDR1 and CDR2 sequences are LNHDA and SQIVND (reference sequence). The CDR3 is 15 residues long. CDR3 sequence (DNA): TGTGCCAGTAGTCCAGGACAGGGGGTTCGCGCTGAAGCTTTCTTT. This translates into CASSPGQGVRAEAFF.

This chain connects TRBV7-2 to TRBJ1-6; no firm D call. Per the germline V gene, CDR1 is SGHTA and CDR2 is FQGNSA. V shed 2 bases and J shed 0 bases, with 8 bases lying between them. This CDR3 region has 16 residues. This CDR3 is CASSLPRYSYNSPLHF. CDR3 in DNA: TGTGCCAGCAGCTTACCTCGGTACTCCTATAATTCACCCCTCCACTTT.

This clone was seen a handful of times. The rearrangement uses TRBV4-2 and TRBJ2-3; possibly TRBD1 for D (6 bases). CDR3 length: 16 amino acids. Trimming cost V 1 base and J 2 bases, with 13 bases left between them. The germline gives CDR1 LGHNA, CDR2 YNFKEQ. The CDR3, as DNA: TGTGCCAGCAGCCAAGCAACCGGGACATCCACAGATACGCAGTATTTT. Protein: CASSQATGTSTDTQYF.

The chain carries TRBV5-1 and TRBJ1-1, with D unresolved. The CDR3 consists of 15 residues. The germline CDR1 and CDR2 sequences are SGHRS and YFSETQ. V was clipped by 0 bases and J by 2 bases, with 11 bases between them. The CDR3, as DNA: TGCGCCAGCAGCTTGGAAGGACGGACTAACACTGAAGCTTTCTTT. This encodes CASSLEGRTNTEAFF.

The V call is TRBV6-1, the J call TRBJ2-7; TRBD1 matches 9 bases. The CDR3 spans 13 residues. V gave up 10 bases and J gave up 3 bases; unmatched junction bases: 7. CDR1 is MNHNS and CDR2 is SASEGT in the germline V gene. CDR3 DNA: TGTGCCACGGAACCGGGACAGGGCTACGAGCAGTACTTC. This encodes CATEPGQGYEQYF.

In its sample, this clone was seen a few times. The CDR3 DNA is TGTGCCAGCAGCAGCGAAGGGGGCCGTAAGGGCTACACCTTC. It encodes CASSSEGGRKGYTF. V gene TRBV5-4 combines with J gene TRBJ1-2; 7 bases are a match to TRBD1. This CDR3 is 14 amino acids long. Germline-derived CDR1 and CDR2 are SGHNT and YYREEE (reference sequence). J gave up 8 bases and V 4 bases, and 11 bases lay outside the gene matches.

V is TRBV18 and J is TRBJ1-1, with a tentative D call TRBD1 (5 bases). Trimming shortened V by 4 bases and J by 8 bases, and 14 bases separated the two germline ends. Germline CDR1 is KGHSH and CDR2 is LQKENI. The CDR3 sequence is 13 residues long. CDR3 protein: CASSLPGRTEAFF. CDR3 coding DNA: TGTGCCAGCTCACTCCCAGGGCGGACCGAAGCTTTCTTT.

The V gene is TRBV7-9, the J gene TRBJ1-2; D unclear. The V end was cut by 3 bases, the J end by 3 bases, with 8 bases between. CDR1 and CDR2 from the germline V gene are SEHNR and FQNEAQ (reference sequence). The CDR3 has 13 amino acids. Written as DNA, the CDR3 is TGTGCCAGCAGCTTGGTACAGCACTATGGCTACACCTTC. Encoded protein: CASSLVQHYGYTF.

The rearrangement links TRBV25-1 to TRBJ1-2; D is perhaps TRBD1 (5 bases). With 7 bases removed from V and 7 bases from J, the gap between germline ends came to 19 bases. Germline V gives CDR1 MGHDK, CDR2 SYGVNS. The CDR3 consists of 14 residues. The CDR3 protein is CASMISGGGVGYTF. The CDR3, as DNA: TGTGCCAGCATGATTTCAGGCGGAGGGGTTGGCTACACCTTC.

The chain has TRBV30 and TRBJ1-2; 7 bases are a match to TRBD1. The germline V gene has CDR1 GTSNPN and CDR2 SVGIG (reference sequence). After removal of 4 bases from V and 4 bases from J, the junction contained 9 bases not matched to a gene. The CDR3 has 14 amino acids. CDR3 coding DNA: TGTGCCTGGACCTATCCGGACAGGTTCTATGGCTACACCTTC. As protein: CAWTYPDRFYGYTF.

V is TRBV29-1 and J is TRBJ1-1; possible D gene TRBD1, 6 bases. CDR1 is SQVTM, CDR2 ANQGSEA, per germline. V was trimmed by 5 bases and J by 11 bases, leaving 18 bases between them. The CDR3 loop spans 12 amino acids. This CDR3 reads CSVRTPDSMAFF. The CDR3 DNA reads TGCAGCGTTCGAACCCCGGACAGCATGGCTTTCTTT.

The J gene is TRBJ1-5, the V gene TRBV7-6; a possible D gene is TRBD1 (6 bases). The CDR3 spans 13 residues. V lost 2 bases and J lost 6, with 8 bases in between. Germline V gene sequence: CDR1 SGHVS, CDR2 FNYEAQ. The CDR3 region has the DNA TGTGCCAGCAGCTTAACAGGGCTTCAGCCCCAGCATTTT. This sequence encodes CASSLTGLQPQHF.